This TCR beta chain is drawn from a study of post-analysis software for immune sequencing data. Overall study context: Patients had relapsing-remitting, secondary progressive or progressive-relapsing multiple sclerosis; some lacked subtype.

Unique molecular identifiers were carried by the TCR beta cDNA libraries. Between roughly 1 and 10 million T cells gave rise to roughly 0.5 million cDNA molecules. A single record per CDR3 protein comes from TCRdb applying MiXCR to the PCR reads. The sample lists about 770,000 distinct CDR3 sequences, 46% occurring once. Study results and limitations: With F measure, samples from one preparation batch clustered together strongly. The normalized Chao1 diversity of multiple sclerosis patients was significantly lower than that of controls.

In regard to this clonotype: Its target is unknown.

This TCR was sampled from a girl between 10 and 17 years old with multiple sclerosis. The specimen sequenced was blood.

CDR3 nucleotides: TGTGCCAGCAGCCTTGGTGACCTAAACCAAGAGACCCAGTACTTC. This encodes CASSLGDLNQETQYF. V is TRBV11-3 and J is TRBJ2-5; D gene unclear. V was trimmed by 5 bases and J by 0 bases, leaving 13 bases between them. This CDR3 has 15 amino acids. Germline assignment: CDR1 SGHNT and CDR2 YENEEA. Using reference TRBV11-3 and TRBJ2-5 for the parts outside the CDR3, the full variable domain is EAGVVQSPRYKIIEKKQPVAFWCNPISGHNTLYWYLQNLGQGPELLIRYENEEAVDDSQLPKDRFSAERLKGVDSTLKIQPAELGDSAVYLCASSLGDLNQETQYFGPGTRLLVL.